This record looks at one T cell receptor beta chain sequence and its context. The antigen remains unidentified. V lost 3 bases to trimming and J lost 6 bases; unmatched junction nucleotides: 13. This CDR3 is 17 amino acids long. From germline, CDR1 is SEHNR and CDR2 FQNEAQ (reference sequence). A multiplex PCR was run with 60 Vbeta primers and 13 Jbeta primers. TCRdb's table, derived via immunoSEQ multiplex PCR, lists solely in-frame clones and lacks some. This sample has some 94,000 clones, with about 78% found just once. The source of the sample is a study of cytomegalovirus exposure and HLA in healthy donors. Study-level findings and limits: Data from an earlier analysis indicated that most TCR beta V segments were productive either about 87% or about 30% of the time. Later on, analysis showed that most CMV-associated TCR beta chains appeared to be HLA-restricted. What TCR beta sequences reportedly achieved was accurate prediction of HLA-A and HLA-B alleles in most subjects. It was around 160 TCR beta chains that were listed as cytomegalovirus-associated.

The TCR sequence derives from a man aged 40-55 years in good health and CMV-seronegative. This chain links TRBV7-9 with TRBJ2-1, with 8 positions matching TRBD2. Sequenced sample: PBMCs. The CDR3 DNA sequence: TGTGCCAGCAGCTTTAACCCGCTTCCGGGAGGGGGCAATGAGCAGTTCTTC. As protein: CASSFNPLPGGGNEQFF.